The clone carrying this TCR beta chain was seen a handful of times. The antigen remains undetermined. The data are from a study of cytomegalovirus exposure and HLA in healthy donors. Study-wide points: More clonal expansion characterized HLA-associated TCR beta chains than equally common others in a later analysis.

All donors participated as healthy donors of bone marrow. While unrecorded immune exposures were likely, the donors were nominally healthy when sampled. PCR used 60 Vbeta primers and 13 Jbeta primers. Produced via immunoSEQ multiplex PCR; TCRdb's table is partial and in-frame only. Among 90,000 to 140,000 clones listed, roughly 13% were seen once. The germline gives CDR1 MDHEN, CDR2 SYDVKM. The CDR3 length is 16 residues. V shed 5 bases and J 4 bases; nucleotides not matched to a gene: 5. Sample: PBMCs. The chain carries TRBV28 and TRBJ2-1; 13 nucleotides line up with TRBD2. The TCR originated in a man in his forties or fifties in good health and CMV-seropositive. CDR3 DNA: TGTGCCAGCAGTGCCAGGACTAGCGGGAGATACAATGAGCAGTTCTTC. Translation: CASSARTSGRYNEQFF.